One sample yielded the 23 T cell receptor beta chains listed below, sequenced in a study of identical twins. Via MiXCR, TCRdb re-called the 5' RACE reads, giving one row per CDR3 protein. The table includes roughly 1.6 million distinct CDR3 sequences, more than 30% detected once. The sequencing sample was made of cord blood. The source of these receptors is a newborn girl in good health.

This clonotype appeared a single time. This chain joins TRBV5-1 and TRBJ2-5, with 10 bases aligning to TRBD2. CDR1 is SGHRS and CDR2 is YFSETQ in the germline V gene. Trimming took 1 base from V and 4 from J; bases not matched to a gene: 7. This CDR3 region has 16 residues. The CDR3 nucleotides are TGCGCCAGCAGCTTGAACCTAGCGGGAGTGGGAGAGACCCAGTACTTC. It specifies CASSLNLAGVGETQYF.

This clonotype has a handful of counts. This chain connects TRBV5-4 to TRBJ2-1, with TRBD2 matching over 8 bases. CDR1 and CDR2 from the germline V gene are SGHNT and YYREEE (reference sequence). Trimming at V came to 0 bases and at J to 8 bases, leaving 10 bases not matched to a gene. The CDR3 sequence is 16 residues long. The DNA for the CDR3 is TGTGCCAGCAGCTTGGCCGAGGCGGGAGGCTTCCATGAGCAGTTCTTC. This encodes CASSLAEAGGFHEQFF.

In its sample, this clonotype was seen a few times. The chain combines TRBV6-5 with TRBJ2-3; 8 nucleotides line up with TRBD2. After removal of 0 bases from V and 4 bases from J, the junction contained 3 bases not matched to a gene. The CDR3 has 15 residues. Germline V lookup: CDR1 MNHEY, CDR2 SVGAGI. CDR3: CASSYSGLGADTQYF. CDR3 bases: TGTGCCAGCAGTTACTCGGGACTAGGCGCAGATACGCAGTATTTT.

This clonotype was recorded a few times. This chain links TRBV24-1 with TRBJ2-1, with D unclear. Germline loops: CDR1 KGHDR, CDR2 SFDVKD. CDR3 length equals 15 residues. Trimming stripped 2 bases from V and 0 bases from J, with 7 bases between. The CDR3 region is CATSDWRSSYNEQFF. The CDR3 DNA sequence: TGTGCCACCAGTGATTGGCGGAGCTCCTACAATGAGCAGTTCTTC.

This clonotype was detected a few times. The chain recombines TRBV29-1 with TRBJ1-1; D gene ambiguous. Germline values: CDR1 SQVTM, CDR2 ANQGSEA. The CDR3 is 14 residues long. The V end was cut by 1 base, the J end by 3 bases, with 12 bases between. CDR3 protein: CSVEGTLADTEAFF. CDR3 coding DNA: TGCAGCGTTGAAGGGACCCTGGCGGACACTGAAGCTTTCTTT.

The V gene is TRBV27, the J gene TRBJ1-4; D call uncertain. CDR1 and CDR2 (germline): MNHEY, SMNVEV (reference sequence). V was cut by 6 bases and J by 7 bases, with 15 bases left in between. The CDR3 has 14 amino acids. The CDR3 spells CASSPWPGPEKLFF. CDR3 DNA: TGTGCCAGCAGCCCCTGGCCCGGACCTGAAAAACTGTTTTTT.

This clonotype was observed a handful of times. The genes are TRBV2 and TRBJ2-3; 11 bases match TRBD2. Per the germline V gene, CDR1 is SNHLY and CDR2 is FYNNEI. The J segment lost 4 bases and the V segment lost 11 bases, leaving 11 bases of the junction unmatched. The CDR3 consists of 15 residues. The CDR3, as DNA: TGTGCCTGTTCTAGGCTAGCGGGGGGCCCAGATACGCAGTATTTT. Translating it yields CACSRLAGGPDTQYF.

The V call is TRBV20-1, the J call TRBJ2-7, with TRBD1 identical over 7 bases. Germline-derived CDR1 and CDR2 are DFQATT and SNEGSKA (reference sequence). The CDR3 consists of 15 residues. V was clipped by 3 bases and J by 7 bases; unmatched bases: 15. CDR3 sequence reads: CSASTGAISYNEQYF. In nucleotides, the CDR3 is TGCAGTGCTAGTACAGGGGCGATCTCCTACAATGAGCAGTACTTC.

The V gene is TRBV12-3 or TRBV12-4, the J gene TRBJ1-1; the D is unclear. The germline V and J ends were trimmed by 5 bases and 0 bases, with 13 bases remaining between them. The CDR3 consists of 15 residues. The CDR3 DNA follows: TGTGCCAGCAGTCTGCAACCCGGGCTGAACACTGAAGCTTTCTTT. It encodes CASSLQPGLNTEAFF.

This clonotype was detected a few times. The V and J genes are TRBV20-1 and TRBJ2-1; 8 nucleotides line up with TRBD2. The CDR3 has 14 residues. The germline gives CDR1 DFQATT, CDR2 SNEGSKA (reference sequence). The V and J ends lost 6 bases and 5 bases, in that order; junction bases with no gene match: 9. The CDR3 spells CSARAGGPNNEQFF. Here the CDR3 DNA reads TGCAGTGCCAGGGCGGGGGGCCCGAACAATGAGCAGTTCTTC.

This clonotype was seen a handful of times. The rearrangement joins TRBV5-1 to TRBJ2-5; possible D gene TRBD2, 5 bases. Germline V gene data show CDR1 as SGHRS and CDR2 as YFSETQ. CDR3 length equals 15 residues. With 2 bases removed from V and 1 base from J, the gap between germline ends came to 12 bases. CDR3 region: CASSLGGSTQETQYF. In DNA, the CDR3 is TGCGCCAGCAGCTTAGGTGGGAGTACCCAAGAGACCCAGTACTTC.

V and J are TRBV14 and TRBJ2-3, with 7 nucleotides matching TRBD2. Germline values: CDR1 SGHDN, CDR2 FVKESK. V gave up 1 base and J gave up 2 bases; unmatched junction bases: 9. The CDR3 totals 17 residues. The CDR3 here is CASSQGLTSANTDTQYF. DNA of the CDR3: TGTGCCAGCAGCCAAGGACTAACTAGCGCCAACACAGATACGCAGTATTTT. The full variable domain, in which reference TRBV14 and TRBJ2-3 provide the parts outside the CDR3, is EAGVTQFPSHSVIEKGQTVTLRCDPISGHDNLYWYRRVMGKEIKFLLHFVKESKQDESGMPNNRFLAERTGGTYSTLKVQPAELEDSGVYFCASSQGLTSANTDTQYFGPGTRLTVL.

Details on this clonotype: A much larger clone is a single base away; this may be a read error. The V call is TRBV29-1, the J call TRBJ2-7; tentative D call: TRBD2 (5 bases). V dropped 3 bases and J dropped 0 bases, with 9 bases sitting between them. The CDR3 runs 13 residues. CDR1 and CDR2 from the germline V gene are SQVTM and ANQGSEA. The CDR3 nucleotides are TGCAGCGTTGAGTTACGGGACTCCTACGAGCAGTACTTC. Translated: CSVELRDSYEQYF.

This sequence joins TRBV2 and TRBJ2-1; D is possibly TRBD1 or TRBD2 (6 bases each). Per the germline V gene, CDR1 is SNHLY and CDR2 is FYNNEI. Between the trimmed V and J ends, which lost 5 bases and 3 bases, there was a span of 20 bases. The CDR3 covers 17 residues. CDR3 loop: CASSSSRGGDIYNEQFF. In DNA form, the CDR3 reads TGTGCCAGCAGTTCATCCCGGGGCGGGGACATCTACAATGAGCAGTTCTTC.

This clonotype was seen a handful of times. This chain links TRBV3-1 with TRBJ2-1, with unresolved D. Trimming removed 6 bases from V and 6 bases from J, with 12 bases in between. The CDR3 has 13 residues. Germline assignment: CDR1 LGHDT and CDR2 YNNKEL (reference sequence). DNA for the CDR3: TGTGCCAGCAGTAACTACGGCGGCAATGAGCAGTTCTTC. Its translation is CASSNYGGNEQFF.

On this clonotype: This may be a read error: a much more frequent sequence differs by one nucleotide. The chain links TRBV29-1 to TRBJ2-5; possibly TRBD1 for D (5 bases). The end of the DNA fits TRBJ2-4 better, so the J call may be wrong. Germline CDR1 and CDR2: SQVTM and ANQGSEA. CDR3 size: 13 residues. CDR3 DNA: TGCAGCGTATCATACAGGGCCAAAAACATTCAGTACTTC. This sequence encodes CSVSYRAKNIQYF.

This clonotype was seen a few times. The chain employs TRBV9 and TRBJ2-3; D unclear. This CDR3 spans 15 amino acids. Deletions cut 0 bases from V and 2 bases from J, with 10 bases between. Germline loops: CDR1 SGDLS, CDR2 YYNGEE. CDR3 residues: CASSVGVSFTDTQYF. In DNA form, the CDR3 reads TGTGCCAGCAGCGTAGGCGTCTCTTTCACAGATACGCAGTATTTT.

This clonotype was seen a few times. This chain uses TRBV7-9 with TRBJ2-1; a weak D match, TRBD2 (5 bases). This CDR3 contains 17 residues. V was trimmed by 0 bases and J by 1 base, leaving 13 bases between them. The germline V gene encodes CDR1 SEHNR and CDR2 FQNEAQ (reference sequence). The CDR3 here is CASSLATYTRSYNEQFF. The DNA for the CDR3 is TGTGCCAGCAGCTTAGCGACCTATACTAGGTCCTACAATGAGCAGTTCTTC.

This clonotype was seen more than once but under ten times. The chain couples TRBV20-1 to TRBJ2-3, with 8 bases lining up with TRBD2. V lost 6 bases to trimming and J lost 5 bases; unmatched junction nucleotides: 7. The CDR3 length is 13 residues. Germline assignment: CDR1 DFQATT and CDR2 SNEGSKA (reference sequence). The CDR3 DNA reads as TGCAGTGCCACCAATCGGGGGGGAGATACGCAGTATTTT. Its protein is CSATNRGGDTQYF.

This chain links TRBV18 with TRBJ2-1, with D unresolved. V was clipped by 4 bases and J by 0 bases, with 7 bases between them. This CDR3 spans 14 amino acids. Germline loops: CDR1 KGHSH, CDR2 LQKENI. This chain's CDR3 is CASSRSSSYNEQFF. In DNA, the CDR3 is TGTGCCAGCTCACGAAGTTCCTCCTACAATGAGCAGTTCTTC. The full variable domain, its missing parts supplied by reference TRBV18 and TRBJ2-1, is NAGVMQNPRHLVRRRGQEARLRCSPMKGHSHVYWYRQLPEEGLKFMVYLQKENIIDESGMPKERFSAEFPKEGPSILRIQQVVRGDSAAYFCASSRSSSYNEQFFGPGTRLTVL.

This clonotype was recorded at least ten times. The chain links TRBV3-1 to TRBJ2-5, with D perhaps TRBD1 (5 bases). V gave up 3 bases and J gave up 5 bases, with 7 bases separating them. From germline, CDR1 is LGHDT and CDR2 YNNKEL (reference sequence). The CDR3 runs 12 residues. The CDR3 is CASSHYRETQYF. Here the CDR3 DNA reads TGTGCCAGCAGCCACTACAGGGAGACCCAGTACTTC.

This clonotype was counted only a few times. This sequence joins TRBV21-1 and TRBJ2-1; the table gives TRBD2 as D, unverified against the DNA. TRBV21-1 is a pseudogene. CDR3 length equals 17 residues. CDR3 sequence: CASSKGELAASYNEQFF. Here the CDR3 DNA reads TGTGCCAGCAGCAAAGGAGAACTAGCGGCATCCTACAATGAGCAGTTCTTC.

Many counts were recorded for this clonotype. A read error may produce the germline difference seen at one junction end. In nucleotides, the CDR3 is TGCGCCAGCAGCCCCACTAGTTCTGGGGCCAACGTCCTGACTTTC. It encodes CASSPTSSGANVLTF. V and J are TRBV18 and TRBJ2-6; maybe TRBD2 (5 bases). This CDR3 is built from 15 residues. Germline-derived CDR1 and CDR2 are KGHSH and LQKENI. Variable domain in full (rest from reference TRBV18 and TRBJ2-6): NAGVMQNPRHLVRRRGQEARLRCSPMKGHSHVYWYRQLPEEGLKFMVYLQKENIIDESGMPKERFSAEFPKEGPSILRIQQVVRGDSAAYFCASSPTSSGANVLTFGAGSRLTVL.